The rows below give T cell receptor beta chains drawn from one sample of a study of blood T cells in healthy people across ages. MiXCR, run by TCRdb on the 5' RACE reads, gives a single entry per CDR3 protein. The data contain 1,500,000 or so distinct CDR3 sequences, 55% to 75% of them singletons. The sequencing sample was made of blood. These receptor sequences come from a young man in good health. CDR3s include the opening cysteine and the closing phenylalanine or tryptophan. Each record gives: D gene, J gene, clone size, V gene, CDR3 DNA, CDR3 protein. A D gene is named only where the DNA matches it firmly. Clone size is not always given. Where it is, it says once, few, many or a class for expanded clones.

TRBD2 TRBJ2-7 few TRBV29-1 TGCAGCGTTGAAGACGGGGGGGCCTACGAGCAGTACTTC CSVEDGGAYEQYF
- TRBJ2-7 few TRBV5-1 TGCGCCAGCAGCTTGGCAGAGGAATCTTACGAGCAGTACTTC CASSLAEESYEQYF
- TRBJ1-1 - TRBV27 TGTGCCAGCAGTGGGGACCTGAACACTGAAGCTTTCTTT CASSGDLNTEAFF
- TRBJ1-2 - TRBV20-1 TGCAGTGCTGTCCGAGAGGGGGAGTTTTTGGGCTACACCTTC CSAVREGEFLGYTF
- TRBJ2-3 few TRBV20-1 TGCAGTGCTAGCGTATATGGGGATGGCGCAGATACGCAGTATTTT CSASVYGDGADTQYF
TRBD2 TRBJ2-5 - TRBV6-6 TGTGCCAGCAGTGGGACTAGCGGGCCAGAGACTCAGTACTTC CASSGTSGPETQYF
- TRBJ2-3 - TRBV7-2 TGTGCCAGCAGCTCCGCGGCCCCTAGCCCGTCGGATACGCAGTATTTT CASSSAAPSPSDTQYF
- TRBJ2-1 - TRBV29-1 TGCAGCGTGGGGGGGCCTAGCGTCCCGGACTACAATGAGCAGTTCTTC CSVGGPSVPDYNEQFF
- TRBJ2-1 many TRBV29-1 TGCAGCGTTGAAGGCGATTTCTGTGGGCAGTTCTTC CSVEGDFCGQFF
- TRBJ2-3 once TRBV7-2 TGTGCCAGCAGCTTACGGCAGAGCGCAGAGACGCAGTATTTT CASSLRQSAETQYF
- TRBJ1-4 - TRBV20-1 TGCAGTGCTAGTTGGGGGGGAGGGAGTGAAAAACTGTTTTTT CSASWGGGSEKLFF
- TRBJ1-2 - TRBV7-8 TGTGCCAGCAGCTTAGTGTCATCCAGGACCGATGATTTATATGGCTACACCTTC CASSLVSSRTDDLYGYTF
- TRBJ1-6 many TRBV6-5 TGTGCCAGCAGTTCGGTAGGAGAACCCCTCCACTTT CASSSVGEPLHF
- TRBJ2-7 - TRBV6-6 TGTGCCAGCAGTTATGGGGGACGGAACTCCTACGAGCAGTACTTC CASSYGGRNSYEQYF
- TRBJ2-1 few TRBV20-1 TGCAGTGCTAGAGTGGGGGGACCATACAATGAGCAGTTCTTC CSARVGGPYNEQFF
- TRBJ2-7 few TRBV20-1 TGCAGTGCTGGACTCTTAGACGAGCAGTACTTC CSAGLLDEQYF
- TRBJ1-1 - TRBV2 TGTGCCAGTCAGATTAACACTGAAGCTTTCTTT CASQINTEAFF
- TRBJ1-1 - TRBV12-3/TRBV12-4 TGTGCCAGCAGTTTAGAGACCGAGGAAGCTTTCTTT CASSLETEEAFF
TRBD2 TRBJ2-1 - TRBV3-1 TGTGCCAGCAGCCTCATTCTAGCGGGAGTCTACAATGAGCAGTTCTTC CASSLILAGVYNEQFF
- TRBJ2-7 few TRBV7-9 TGTGCCAGCAGCCTGGACTCGAACGAGCAGTACTTC CASSLDSNEQYF
TRBD2 TRBJ2-1 - TRBV28 TGTGCCAGCAGTTTAAGCGGGCGGGAGAATGAGCAGTTCTTC CASSLSGRENEQFF
TRBD1 TRBJ1-4 - TRBV28 TGTGCCAGCAGTCAACTAGGACAGGACAAAAGGCTGTTTTTT CASSQLGQDKRLFF
- TRBJ2-7 few TRBV27 TGTGCCAGCAGTTCCCCGCGGGACGGGACCTACGAGCAGTACTTC CASSSPRDGTYEQYF
- TRBJ1-1 - TRBV5-1 TGCGCCAGCAGCTTGGGCGCCTTTGAAGCTTTCTTT CASSLGAFEAFF
- TRBJ2-5 - TRBV28 TGTGCCAGCAGTTTATTTGACAGGGAGACCCAGTACTTC CASSLFDRETQYF
- TRBJ1-2 once TRBV2 TGTGCCAGCACCCCCGAGGTCCAGGACTACTATGGCTACACTTTC CASTPEVQDYYGYTF
TRBD2 TRBJ2-1 - TRBV29-1 TGCAGCGTTGACGTGACTAGCAGGGTCAATGAGCAGTTCTTC CSVDVTSRVNEQFF
- TRBJ2-5 - TRBV7-2 TGTGCCAGCAGCTTAGGAGTCTCCAGAGGGGAGACCCAGTACTTC CASSLGVSRGETQYF
- TRBJ2-1 - TRBV24-1 TGTGCCACCAGTGACGGGGGTTTTCACGAGACCCAGTTCTTC CATSDGGFHETQFF
TRBD2 TRBJ2-5 - TRBV7-9 TGTGCCAGCAGCACTTTCGATCCAGCGGGAAAGGTAGAGACCCAGTACTTC CASSTFDPAGKVETQYF
- TRBJ1-5 - TRBV20-1 TGCAGTGCTAGAGACGCTATCCGGGCCCCGGGGGAACAGCCCCAGCATTTT CSARDAIRAPGEQPQHF
- TRBJ2-3 - TRBV4-2 TGTGCCAGCAGCCAATATAACACAGATACGCAGTATTTT CASSQYNTDTQYF
TRBD1 TRBJ2-5 - TRBV6-2/TRBV6-3 TGTGCCACGCGACACGAAACGACAGGGTTGGAAGAGACCCAGTACTTC CATRHETTGLEETQYF
TRBD1 TRBJ2-2 - TRBV27 TGTGCCAGCAGTTTATCGGTAGGCGCAGGGGGCCGAACCGGGGAGCTGTTTTTT CASSLSVGAGGRTGELFF
- TRBJ2-3 few TRBV6-2/TRBV6-3 TGTGCCAGCAGTTACTCCTATCCTCGCACAGATACGCAGTATTTT CASSYSYPRTDTQYF
- TRBJ2-3 - TRBV7-2 TGTGCCAGCAGCCCTACCGAGAATACGCAGTATTTT CASSPTENTQYF
- TRBJ2-1 - TRBV6-5 TGTGCCAGCAGTTACAAGGGTTCAGATGAGCAGTTCTTC CASSYKGSDEQFF
- TRBJ1-2 few TRBV29-1 TGCAGCGGGGGAGACAGGTCTAACTATGGCTACACCTTC CSGGDRSNYGYTF
TRBD2 TRBJ2-7 - TRBV6-1 TGTGCCAGCAGTGAGCCTAGCGGCTACTACGAGCAGTACTTC CASSEPSGYYEQYF
- TRBJ2-1 - TRBV27 TGTGCCAGCTCCACGGGGGCGGTGTGGAATGAGCAGTTCTTC CASSTGAVWNEQFF
TRBD2 TRBJ2-7 - TRBV20-1 TGCAGTGCTAGACGCCCGGGACAAGGCGGGAGGGCTAGTGAGCAGTACTTC CSARRPGQGGRASEQYF
- TRBJ1-2 few TRBV29-1 TGCAGCGTTGATCGGGGGAATGGCTACACCTTC CSVDRGNGYTF
- TRBJ2-7 - TRBV6-6 TGTGCCAGCAGTTATCGGCTAGCTTCGGGGGAGCAGTACTTC CASSYRLASGEQYF
TRBD1 TRBJ1-2 few TRBV29-1 TGCAGCGTTGAGGCAGGGGGCGAAACTAACTATGGCTACACCTTC CSVEAGGETNYGYTF
- TRBJ2-5 - TRBV29-1 TGCAGCGCCCGCGCCGATCCTCAGGGGAACCAAGAGACCCAGTACTTC CSARADPQGNQETQYF
- TRBJ2-2 - TRBV12-5 TGTGCTAGTGGTTTGGCCTCGACAGGGACTACCGGGGAGCTGTTTTTT CASGLASTGTTGELFF
TRBD1 TRBJ2-3 - TRBV29-1 TGCAGCGGATGGACAGGGGGGAGAGATACGCAGTATTTT CSGWTGGRDTQYF
- TRBJ2-4 - TRBV2 TGTGCCAGCAAGAACTCGGGTCACGGAAACATTCAGTACTTC CASKNSGHGNIQYF
TRBD2 TRBJ2-4 - TRBV2 TGTGCCAGCAATTTAGGGACTAGCGCTATACATAAAAACATTCAGTACTTC CASNLGTSAIHKNIQYF
- TRBJ2-3 - TRBV3-1 TGTGCCAGCAGCCCCTGGGGCTTGACGTCTAGCACAGATACGCAGTATTTT CASSPWGLTSSTDTQYF
- TRBJ2-7 - TRBV27 TGTGCCAGCAGTTTGACCGCTGGAGCCTACGAGCAGTACTTC CASSLTAGAYEQYF
- TRBJ2-7 - TRBV4-1 TGCGCCAGCAGCCCCGGACAGTGGACCTACAATGAGCAGTACTTC CASSPGQWTYNEQYF
TRBD1 TRBJ2-2 - TRBV4-1 TGCACCAGCAGCCGGTTCGGGACAGAAAGGCCGAACACCGGGGAGCTGTTTTTT CTSSRFGTERPNTGELFF